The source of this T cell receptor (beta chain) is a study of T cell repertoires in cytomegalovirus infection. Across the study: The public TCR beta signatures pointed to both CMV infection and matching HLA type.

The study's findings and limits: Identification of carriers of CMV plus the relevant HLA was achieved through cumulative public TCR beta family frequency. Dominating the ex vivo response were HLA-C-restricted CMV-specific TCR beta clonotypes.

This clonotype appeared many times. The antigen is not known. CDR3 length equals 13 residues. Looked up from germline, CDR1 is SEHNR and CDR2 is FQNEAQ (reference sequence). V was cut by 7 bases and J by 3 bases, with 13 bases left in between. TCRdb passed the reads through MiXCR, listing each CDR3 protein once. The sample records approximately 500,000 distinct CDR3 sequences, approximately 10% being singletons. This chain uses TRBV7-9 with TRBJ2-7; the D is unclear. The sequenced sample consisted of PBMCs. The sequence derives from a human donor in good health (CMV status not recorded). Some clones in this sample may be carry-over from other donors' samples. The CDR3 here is CASTPTVLYEQYF. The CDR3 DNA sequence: TGTGCCAGCACCCCAACAGTGCTCTACGAGCAGTACTTC. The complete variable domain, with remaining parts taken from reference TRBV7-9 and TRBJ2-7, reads DTGVSQNPRHKITKRGQNVTFRCDPISEHNRLYWYRQTLGQGPEFLTYFQNEAQLEKSRLLSDRFSAERPKGSFSTLEIQRTEQGDSAMYLCASTPTVLYEQYFGPGTRLTVT.